The sequence of this TCR beta chain was determined in a study of human T cells and chemical hapten exposure. Overall study context: An approximately 2 cm by approximately 2 cm inner upper arm patch received 2% DPC for sensitization.

Study outcomes and limitations: Expanded TCR counts at PT1 were positively correlated with the patch test score.

Unique molecular identifiers were linked by the library to individual cDNA molecules. TCRdb reanalysed the RACE reads using MiXCR and keeps one entry per CDR3 protein. The sample consists of 200,000 to 300,000 distinct CDR3 sequences, about 8.1% of them appearing once. Details on this clonotype: Antigen unknown.

Time point described: pre-sensitization, week 0. The treatment denotes: therapeutic diphenylcyclopropenone sensitization with weekly scalp DPC. The junction had 7 bases not matched to a gene; V was cut back by 8 bases and J by 1 base. Germline CDR1 and CDR2: MNHEY and SVGEGT. This CDR3 is built from 14 residues. The chain couples TRBV6-2 or TRBV6-3 to TRBJ2-5, with 7 nucleotides matching TRBD2. The sequence came from a woman in her forties with alopecia areata. Some clones in this sample may be carry-over from other donors' samples. The source was whole blood, collected in connection with sensitization to the hapten diphenylcyclopropenone (DPC). CDR3 coding DNA: TGTGCCAGCCGCGCCAGCGGGATCCAAGAGACCCAGTACTTC. This encodes CASRASGIQETQYF.